One and the same sample provided the 27 T cell receptor beta chains below, sequenced in a study of T cell responses to AZD1222 COVID-19 vaccine. Using immunoSEQ multiplex PCR, the repertoire was profiled, and TCRdb retains in-frame clones only, with some absent. In the table there are roughly 150,000 clones, 85% to 90% of which are singletons. Material: peripheral blood, obtained 28 days after the second AZD1222 dose. Receptors were obtained from an adult who received the AZD1222 COVID-19 vaccine.

This clone appeared a few times. The CDR3 sequence: CASQNNYEQYF. The DNA of the CDR3 is TGTGCCAGCCAAAACAACTACGAGCAGTACTTC. The chain carries TRBV19 and TRBJ2-7; D remains unclear. V was pared by 9 bases and J by 3 bases, with 9 bases between. The germline V gene has CDR1 LNHDA and CDR2 SQIVND (reference sequence). The CDR3 covers 11 residues.

The chain has TRBV7-2 and TRBJ2-1; D possibly corresponds to TRBD2 (5 bases). V lost 4 bases and J 1 base, leaving 17 bases between the germline ends. The germline CDR1 and CDR2 sequences are SGHTA and FQGNSA. The CDR3 spans 17 residues. The CDR3 DNA is TGTGCCAGCAGCTCCCACTCACGAGGGTCATCCTACAATGAGCAGTTCTTC. Its translation: CASSSHSRGSSYNEQFF. The full variable domain, its missing parts supplied by reference TRBV7-2 and TRBJ2-1, is GAGVSQSPSNKVTEKGKDVELRCDPISGHTALYWYRQSLGQGLEFLIYFQGNSAPDKSGLPSDRFSAERTGGSVSTLTIQRTQQEDSAVYLCASSSHSRGSSYNEQFFGPGTRLTVL.

Points on this clone: The sample carries other DNA sequences with the same CDR3. The chain uses TRBV9 and TRBJ2-3; D gene ambiguous. The CDR3 consists of 11 residues. Germline CDR1 reads SGDLS; CDR2 reads YYNGEE. V was trimmed by 2 bases and J by 6 bases, leaving 4 bases between them. The CDR3 nucleotides read TGTGCCAGCAGCGTTGGGGATACGCAGTATTTT. Encoded protein: CASSVGDTQYF.

The chain employs TRBV19 and TRBJ2-5, with 8 positions matching TRBD1. This CDR3 is 15 amino acids long. After removal of 5 bases from V and 5 bases from J, the junction contained 10 bases not matched to a gene. CDR1 is LNHDA, CDR2 SQIVND, per germline (reference sequence). The CDR3 DNA reads TGTGCCAGTAGTTTAAGGACAGGGAATGTGGAGACCCAGTACTTC. Residues: CASSLRTGNVETQYF.

This chain links TRBV3-1 (or the pseudogene TRBV3-2) with TRBJ1-4; no clear D. The CDR3 totals 14 residues. Trimming shortened V by 2 bases and J by 7 bases, and 11 bases separated the two germline ends. CDR1 is LGHDT, CDR2 YNNKEL, per germline (reference sequence). DNA of the CDR3: TGTGCCAGCAGCCAACTGGGAGCGGGTGAAAAACTGTTTTTT. Encoded protein: CASSQLGAGEKLFF.

This clone has just a few counts. V is TRBV7-2 and J is TRBJ1-1, with D possibly being TRBD1 (5 bases). CDR1 is SGHTA and CDR2 is FQGNSA in the germline V gene. V lost 4 bases and J lost 6, with 18 bases in between. This CDR3 is 15 amino acids long. CDR3 amino acids: CASSSPTGGNAEAFF. The CDR3 DNA reads as TGTGCCAGCAGCTCTCCCACGGGGGGGAATGCTGAAGCTTTCTTT.

V is TRBV2 and J is TRBJ1-4, with D possibly TRBD1 on 5 matching bases. Looked up from germline, CDR1 is SNHLY and CDR2 is FYNNEI. This CDR3 is built from 15 residues. The V gene lost 2 bases and the J gene lost 1 base, with 8 bases spanning the gap. The CDR3 spells CASSEWGRTNEKLFF. CDR3 nucleotide sequence: TGTGCCAGCAGTGAATGGGGGAGAACTAATGAAAAACTGTTTTTT.

J is TRBJ2-7 and V is TRBV5-5; 10 bases match TRBD1. The CDR3 contains 14 residues. CDR1 and CDR2 from the germline V gene are SGHKS and YYEKEE (reference sequence). J gave up 6 bases and V 3 bases, and 6 bases lay outside the gene matches. CDR3 residues: CASSWGQGPLEQYF. CDR3 coding DNA: TGTGCCAGCAGCTGGGGACAGGGGCCCCTCGAGCAGTACTTC.

The chain uses TRBV3-1 (or the pseudogene TRBV3-2) and TRBJ2-7; 7 positions match TRBD1. Germline lookup yields CDR1 LGHDT and CDR2 YNNKEL (reference sequence). There are 15 residues in the CDR3. The trim removed 0 bases at V and 1 base at J, leaving 3 bases unmatched. The CDR3 DNA is TGTGCCAGCAGCCAAGAAAGACAGGGTTCCTACGAGCAGTACTTC. This translates into CASSQERQGSYEQYF.

V is TRBV27 and J is TRBJ2-1; D not resolved. The germline V gene has CDR1 MNHEY and CDR2 SMNVEV (reference sequence). CDR3 length: 11 residues. Trimming cost V 2 bases and J 10 bases, with 6 bases left between them. The CDR3 region is CASSLGVEQFF. The CDR3 nucleotides are TGTGCCAGCAGTTTAGGCGTAGAGCAGTTCTTC.

This chain links TRBV7-2 with TRBJ2-1; weak D call: TRBD2 (6 bases). V was trimmed by 4 bases and J by 6 bases, leaving 13 bases between them. The CDR3 is made up of 14 amino acids. Germline values: CDR1 SGHTA, CDR2 FQGNSA. The CDR3 nucleotides read TGTGCCAGCAGCTCGATCGGGACTCCCAATGAGCAGTTCTTC. It is translated as CASSSIGTPNEQFF.

The chain is built from TRBV6-1 and TRBJ2-7; TRBD2 matches at 7 bases. This CDR3 spans 14 amino acids. V lost 3 bases and J lost 2; bases outside the gene matches: 4. Looked up from germline, CDR1 is MNHNS and CDR2 is SASEGT. CDR3 sequence reads: CASSEIAGPYEQYF. The CDR3 bases are TGTGCCAGCAGTGAGATAGCGGGTCCCTACGAGCAGTACTTC.

This clone appeared a single time. CDR3 region: CASSSGGRVNQPQHF. CDR3 DNA: TGTGCCAGCAGCTCAGGGGGACGGGTCAATCAGCCCCAGCATTTT. The chain recombines TRBV7-9 with TRBJ1-5; the match to TRBD1 covers 7 bases. Trimming at V came to 4 bases and at J to 3 bases, leaving 6 bases not matched to a gene. The CDR3 has 15 residues. Germline CDR1 is SEHNR and CDR2 is FQNEAQ (reference sequence).

This sequence joins TRBV7-9 and TRBJ1-4, with 8 bases that match TRBD1. The CDR3 loop spans 15 amino acids. V trimming: 1 base; J trimming: 7 bases; junction bases outside the gene matches: 5. The V gene's germline CDR1 is SEHNR and CDR2 FQNEAQ (reference sequence). The CDR3 is CASSLGTGGREKLFF. The CDR3 region has the DNA TGTGCCAGCAGCTTAGGAACAGGGGGACGTGAAAAACTGTTTTTT.

The V gene is TRBV27, the J gene TRBJ1-1; possibly TRBD1 for D (5 bases). CDR1 is MNHEY and CDR2 is SMNVEV in the germline V gene (reference sequence). The CDR3 covers 15 residues. Trimming removed 3 bases at V and 0 bases at J, with 11 bases between. CDR3 coding DNA: TGTGCCAGCAGTTTCGGACTGGGACTGAACACTGAAGCTTTCTTT. Translating it yields CASSFGLGLNTEAFF.

This chain connects TRBV11-2 to TRBJ2-7; D is unclear. The V gene lost 0 bases and the J gene lost 4 bases, with 4 bases spanning the gap. The CDR3 contains 12 residues. Germline V CDR1 and CDR2: SGHAT, FQNNGV. For the CDR3, the DNA is TGTGCCAGCAGCTTAGACGGATACGAGCAGTACTTC. This encodes CASSLDGYEQYF.

The gene calls are TRBV2 and TRBJ2-3; D gene ambiguous. Germline CDR1 SNHLY, CDR2 FYNNEI. Trimming cost V 10 bases and J 1 base, with 12 bases left between them. The CDR3 is 13 amino acids. DNA of the CDR3: TGTGCCACCGCCCCCGGCGGCACAGATACGCAGTATTTT. Residues: CATAPGGTDTQYF.

The rearrangement links TRBV6-5 to TRBJ2-5; TRBD2 might be the D (6 bases). The CDR3 loop spans 13 amino acids. V was cut by 3 bases and J by 5 bases, with 10 bases left in between. Germline CDR1 is MNHEY and CDR2 is SVGAGI. Here the CDR3 DNA reads TGTGCCAGCAGTTATCGGGCGGGGGAGACCCAGTACTTC. This codes for CASSYRAGETQYF.

This chain uses TRBV5-6 with TRBJ2-1, with 7 bases identical to TRBD2. The ends lost 2 bases at V and 7 bases at J; junction bases unmatched: 6. Germline lookup yields CDR1 SGHDT and CDR2 YYEEEE. CDR3 length: 14 residues. The CDR3 DNA reads TGTGCCAGCAGCTTTTGGACTAGTGGTAATGAGCAGTTCTTC. Its translation: CASSFWTSGNEQFF.

This chain joins TRBV11-2 and TRBJ2-2; 9 nucleotides align to TRBD2. From germline, CDR1 is SGHAT and CDR2 FQNNGV. Trimming cost V 5 bases and J 5 bases; bases outside gene matches: 15. This CDR3 comprises 18 residues. CDR3 loop: CASSPRLAATPLTGELFF. The DNA of the CDR3 is TGTGCCAGCAGCCCCCGACTAGCGGCGACGCCGTTGACCGGGGAGCTGTTTTTT.

In its sample, this clone was seen a few times. V is TRBV5-6 and J is TRBJ2-5, with TRBD2 as a possible D gene (6 bases). This CDR3 has 17 residues. CDR1 and CDR2 (germline): SGHDT, YYEEEE. The ends were cut back, 2 bases at V and 3 bases at J, with 20 bases in the middle. The CDR3, as DNA: TGTGCCAGCAGCTTAGGATGGAGGGGTCCCCGAGAAGAGACCCAGTACTTC. Residues: CASSLGWRGPREETQYF.

The chain combines TRBV6-2 or TRBV6-3 with TRBJ1-1; D call uncertain. Germline V lookup: CDR1 MNHEY, CDR2 SVGEGT. V was pared by 6 bases and J by 8 bases, with 10 bases between. CDR3 length equals 11 residues. This chain's CDR3 is CASSQRLEAFF. In DNA form, the CDR3 reads TGTGCCAGCAGCCAGAGACTCGAAGCTTTCTTT.

Note on this clone: The junction departs from the called germline gene at one end, perhaps through a read error. The chain combines TRBV6-5 with TRBJ2-1, with D hard to call. The germline V gene encodes CDR1 MNHEY and CDR2 SVGAGI. The CDR3 sequence is 11 residues long. The CDR3 region is CASVSHNEQFF. The CDR3 nucleotides read TGTGCCAGCGTCTCCCACAATGAGCAGTTCTTC.

This chain links TRBV7-2 with TRBJ1-5, with TRBD1 as a possible D gene (5 bases). Trimming cost V 0 bases and J 5 bases, with 11 bases left between them. The CDR3 contains 15 residues. Germline V lookup: CDR1 SGHTA, CDR2 FQGNSA. DNA of the CDR3: TGTGCCAGCAGCTTAGCCAGGGAAGGCTATCAGCCCCAGCATTTT. Protein product: CASSLAREGYQPQHF.

The chain has TRBV5-1 and TRBJ1-4; 7 positions match TRBD1. Germline CDR1 reads SGHRS; CDR2 reads YFSETQ. There are 16 residues in the CDR3. Trimming removed 4 bases from V and 2 bases from J; junction bases left unmatched: 8. The CDR3 region is CASSMGQLNTNEKLFF. CDR3 in DNA: TGCGCCAGCAGCATGGGACAGTTAAACACTAATGAAAAACTGTTTTTT.

V is TRBV7-9 and J is TRBJ2-5, with D possibly being TRBD1 or TRBD2 (6 bases each). Trimming removed 5 bases from V and 5 bases from J, with 18 bases in between. CDR3 length: 15 amino acids. Germline lookup yields CDR1 SEHNR and CDR2 FQNEAQ (reference sequence). The CDR3 DNA reads TGTGCCAGCAGCCTGGGGGGCAGGGAACAGGAGACCCAGTACTTC. Amino acid sequence: CASSLGGREQETQYF. The entire variable domain, with the rest obtained from reference TRBV7-9 and TRBJ2-5, is as follows: DTGVSQNPRHKITKRGQNVTFRCDPISEHNRLYWYRQTLGQGPEFLTYFQNEAQLEKSRLLSDRFSAERPKGSFSTLEIQRTEQGDSAMYLCASSLGGREQETQYFGPGTRLLVL.

The rearrangement uses TRBV19 and TRBJ1-2; no firm D call. CDR1 is LNHDA, CDR2 SQIVND, per germline (reference sequence). This CDR3 region has 13 residues. Trimming pared 7 bases from V and 6 bases from J, leaving 15 bases between. CDR3 loop: CASTNAGGDGYTF. CDR3 DNA sequence: TGTGCCAGTACCAACGCGGGAGGTGATGGCTACACCTTC.